This T cell receptor (beta chain) came from a study of blood T cell repertoires in COVID-19. Study-level background: Samples of COVID-19 (acute and convalescent) were obtained from the United States, Italy and Spain. Sample material is recorded as cDNA or gDNA derived from T cells, B-cell-depleted T cells, or PBMCs.

Original methodology: Amplification of reference gene primers was used by the study to estimate nucleated cell counts. Assay used: immunoSEQ multiplex PCR; TCRdb lists only in-frame clones, some missing. The V and J calls and the clone size are those of that table, but D and trimming were determined from the DNA. The sample yields about 68,000 clones, approximately 90% seen once. Sequencing used peripheral blood. The sequence came from a man aged 25-45 years with acute or convalescent COVID-19.

DNA for the CDR3: TGCGCCAGCAGAGAGTCCTACGAGCAGTACTTC. Amino acids: CASRESYEQYF. V is TRBV5-1 and J is TRBJ2-7; D gene uncertain. The CDR3 is 11 amino acids. Germline CDR1 and CDR2: SGHRS and YFSETQ. Trimming removed 5 bases at V and 1 base at J, with 4 bases between.